This T cell receptor beta chain comes out of a study of siplizumab effects on memory and regulatory T cells. This table comes from immunoSEQ multiplex PCR, and its TCRdb copy is limited to in-frame clones, with some not included. This table holds more than 85,000 clones, around 95% found once. Germline values: CDR1 MNHNY, CDR2 SVGAGI (reference sequence). The V end lost 7 bases, the J end lost 2 bases, and 6 bases lay between the germline ends. The CDR3 runs 13 residues. The rearrangement uses TRBV6-6 and TRBJ2-6; D ambiguous. Sequencing was done on a sample of Tregs sorted from blood. The sequence was obtained from a human donor in good health. The CDR3 protein is CASNPTGANVLTF. The CDR3 DNA reads as TGTGCCAGCAACCCCACTGGGGCCAACGTCCTGACTTTC.